The rows below give T cell receptor beta chains drawn from one sample of a study of cytomegalovirus exposure and HLA in healthy donors. Using immunoSEQ multiplex PCR, the repertoire was profiled, and TCRdb retains in-frame clones only, with some absent. The table has 250,000 to 350,000 clones, about nine tenths seen once. Sequences were obtained from PBMCs. The receptors were gathered from a man in his forties in good health and CMV-seropositive. CDR3s include the opening cysteine and the closing phenylalanine or tryptophan. A D gene is named only where the DNA matches it firmly. A clone size is listed for some rows: how often the clone was seen (once, few, many), or a class if it is expanded.

DNA: TGTGCCAGCAGCTTAGTCGTTGCGGAGAGCTCCTACGAGCAGTACTTC
CDR3: CASSLVVAESSYEQYF
J: TRBJ2-7
V: TRBV11-2
D: -
size: -
length: 16

DNA: TGTGCCAGCAGTAGGACACTGGGCGAGCAGTACTTC
CDR3: CASSRTLGEQYF
J: TRBJ2-7
V: TRBV6-5
D: -
size: once
length: 12

DNA: TGTGCCAGCAGTTTCCTGACTAGCGGGAGGGCCTACGAGCAGTACTTC
CDR3: CASSFLTSGRAYEQYF
J: TRBJ2-7
V: TRBV28
D: TRBD2
size: -
length: 16

DNA: TGCGCCAGCAGCCGGCTTCCGGGACAGGGGGTCGAGGAGCAGTACTTC
CDR3: CASSRLPGQGVEEQYF
J: TRBJ2-7
V: TRBV4-1
D: TRBD1
size: -
length: 16

DNA: TGCGCCAGCAGTCGTTGGACTAGCGGGAGATACGAGCAGTACTTC
CDR3: CASSRWTSGRYEQYF
J: TRBJ2-7
V: TRBV5-1
D: TRBD2
size: -
length: 15

DNA: TGCGCCAGCAGTGAGAAGGAGCGGGAGGCCTACGAGCAGTACTTC
CDR3: CASSEKEREAYEQYF
J: TRBJ2-7
V: TRBV10-2
D: TRBD2
size: -
length: 15

DNA: TGCGCCAGCAGTGAGTCGACAGGTAACACTGAAGCTTTCTTT
CDR3: CASSESTGNTEAFF
J: TRBJ1-1
V: TRBV10-2
D: -
size: few
length: 14

DNA: TGTGCCAGTAGTATCGGAGGACTTTTCAATGAGCAGTTCTTC
CDR3: CASSIGGLFNEQFF
J: TRBJ2-1
V: TRBV19
D: -
size: -
length: 14

DNA: TGTGCCAGCAGACGGGGGGGCAGGTACACTGAAGCTTTCTTT
CDR3: CASRRGGRYTEAFF
J: TRBJ1-1
V: TRBV6-5
D: -
size: -
length: 14

DNA: TGTGCCAGCAGATACAGGGGAAACACAGATACGCAGTATTTT
CDR3: CASRYRGNTDTQYF
J: TRBJ2-3
V: TRBV2
D: TRBD1
size: -
length: 14